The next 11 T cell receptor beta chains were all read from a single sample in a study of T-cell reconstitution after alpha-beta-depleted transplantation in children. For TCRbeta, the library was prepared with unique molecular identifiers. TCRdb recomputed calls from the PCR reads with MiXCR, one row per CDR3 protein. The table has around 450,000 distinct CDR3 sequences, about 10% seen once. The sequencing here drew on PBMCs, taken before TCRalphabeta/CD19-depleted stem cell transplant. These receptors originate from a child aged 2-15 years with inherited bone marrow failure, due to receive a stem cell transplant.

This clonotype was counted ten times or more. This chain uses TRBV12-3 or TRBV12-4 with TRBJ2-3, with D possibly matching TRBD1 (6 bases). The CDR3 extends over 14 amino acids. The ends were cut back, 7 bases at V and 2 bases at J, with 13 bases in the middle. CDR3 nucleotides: TGTGCCAGCACAATAACAGGGTTCACAGATACGCAGTATTTT. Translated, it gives CASTITGFTDTQYF.

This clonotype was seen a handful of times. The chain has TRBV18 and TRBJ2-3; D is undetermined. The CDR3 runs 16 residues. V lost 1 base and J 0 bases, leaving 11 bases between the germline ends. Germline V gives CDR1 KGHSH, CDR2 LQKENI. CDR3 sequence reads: CASSPRIGTSTDTQYF. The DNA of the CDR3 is TGTGCCAGCTCACCACGCATCGGAACTAGCACAGATACGCAGTATTTT.

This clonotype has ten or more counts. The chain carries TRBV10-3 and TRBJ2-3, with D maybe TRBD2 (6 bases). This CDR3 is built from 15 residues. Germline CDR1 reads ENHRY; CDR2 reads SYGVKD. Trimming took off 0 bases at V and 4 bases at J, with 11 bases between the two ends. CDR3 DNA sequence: TGTGCCATCAGTGAGTCGACGGGAGCCCCAGATACGCAGTATTTT. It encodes CAISESTGAPDTQYF.

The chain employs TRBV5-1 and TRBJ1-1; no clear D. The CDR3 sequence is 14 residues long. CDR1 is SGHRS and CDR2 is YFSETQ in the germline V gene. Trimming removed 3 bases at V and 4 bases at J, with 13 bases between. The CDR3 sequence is CASSSGPPGTEAFF. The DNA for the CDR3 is TGCGCCAGCAGCTCTGGCCCGCCGGGCACTGAAGCTTTCTTT.

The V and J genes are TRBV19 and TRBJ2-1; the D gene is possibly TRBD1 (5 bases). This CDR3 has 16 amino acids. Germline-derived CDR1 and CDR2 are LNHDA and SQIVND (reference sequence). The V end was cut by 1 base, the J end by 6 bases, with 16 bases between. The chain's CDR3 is CASSIGMQGSINEQFF. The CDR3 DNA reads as TGTGCCAGTAGTATAGGTATGCAGGGAAGCATCAATGAGCAGTTCTTC.

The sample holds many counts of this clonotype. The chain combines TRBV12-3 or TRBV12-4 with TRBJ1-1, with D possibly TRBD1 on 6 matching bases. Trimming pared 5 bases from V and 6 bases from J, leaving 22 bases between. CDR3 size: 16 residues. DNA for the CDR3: TGTGCCAGCAGTACGTACAGGGACTTACGAGGGGCTGAAGCTTTCTTT. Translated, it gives CASSTYRDLRGAEAFF.

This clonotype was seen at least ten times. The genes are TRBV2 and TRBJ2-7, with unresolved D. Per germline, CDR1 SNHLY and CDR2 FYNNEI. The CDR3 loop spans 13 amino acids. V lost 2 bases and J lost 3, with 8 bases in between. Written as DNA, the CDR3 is TGTGCCAGCAGTGAACAGGATTTCTACGAGCAGTACTTC. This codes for CASSEQDFYEQYF.

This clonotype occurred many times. The CDR3 DNA is TGTGCCAGCAGCTTAGGATGGCTAGCGCCTGAAAATGAGCAGTTCTTC. This gives the protein CASSLGWLAPENEQFF. The rearrangement links TRBV7-2 to TRBJ2-1, with a possible D match to TRBD2 (6 bases). The CDR3 runs 16 residues. The V gene's germline CDR1 is SGHTA and CDR2 FQGNSA. Trimming removed 1 base from V and 7 bases from J, with 17 bases in between.

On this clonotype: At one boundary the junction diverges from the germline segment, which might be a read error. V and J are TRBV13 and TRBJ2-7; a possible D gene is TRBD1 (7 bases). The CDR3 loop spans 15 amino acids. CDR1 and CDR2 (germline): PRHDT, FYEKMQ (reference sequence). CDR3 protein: CVSSPGGQGGLEQYF. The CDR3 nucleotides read TGTGTCAGCAGCCCCGGCGGGCAGGGGGGTCTCGAGCAGTACTTC.

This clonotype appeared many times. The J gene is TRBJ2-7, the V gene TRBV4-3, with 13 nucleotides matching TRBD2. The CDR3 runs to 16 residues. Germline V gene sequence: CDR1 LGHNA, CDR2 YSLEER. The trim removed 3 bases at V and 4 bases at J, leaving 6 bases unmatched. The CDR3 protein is CASSQRTSGSGYEQYF. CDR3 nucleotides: TGCGCCAGCAGCCAGAGGACTAGCGGGAGTGGGTACGAGCAGTACTTC.

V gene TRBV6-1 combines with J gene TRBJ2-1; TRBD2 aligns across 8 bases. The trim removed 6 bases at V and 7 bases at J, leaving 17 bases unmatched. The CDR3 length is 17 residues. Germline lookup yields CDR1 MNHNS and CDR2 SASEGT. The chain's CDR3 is CASRKYAGLEVPNEQFF. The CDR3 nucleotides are TGTGCCAGCAGAAAATATGCGGGACTAGAGGTACCGAATGAGCAGTTCTTC.